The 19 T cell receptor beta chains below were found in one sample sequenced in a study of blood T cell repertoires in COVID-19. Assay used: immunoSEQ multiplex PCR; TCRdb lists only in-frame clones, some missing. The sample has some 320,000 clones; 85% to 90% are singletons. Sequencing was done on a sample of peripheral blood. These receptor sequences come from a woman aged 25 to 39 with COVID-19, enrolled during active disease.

The CDR3 spells CSVVLQQEGYTF. The CDR3 DNA reads as TGCAGCGTTGTTTTACAACAGGAAGGCTACACCTTC. The V call is TRBV29-1, the J call TRBJ1-2; D is possibly TRBD1 (5 bases). From germline, CDR1 is SQVTM and CDR2 ANQGSEA. The V and J ends lost 4 bases and 8 bases respectively, with 14 bases between them. The CDR3 consists of 12 residues.

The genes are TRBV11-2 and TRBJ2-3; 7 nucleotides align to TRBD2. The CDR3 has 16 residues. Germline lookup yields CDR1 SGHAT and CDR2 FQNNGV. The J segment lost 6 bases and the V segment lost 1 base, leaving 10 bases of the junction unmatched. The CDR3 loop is CASSLGRLAYRDTQYF. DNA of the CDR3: TGTGCCAGCAGCTTAGGCCGACTAGCTTACCGCGATACGCAGTATTTT.

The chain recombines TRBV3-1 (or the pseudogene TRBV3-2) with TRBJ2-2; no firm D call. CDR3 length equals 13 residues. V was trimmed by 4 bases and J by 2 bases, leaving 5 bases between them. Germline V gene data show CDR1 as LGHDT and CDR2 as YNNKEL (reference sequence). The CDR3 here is CASSLTNTGELFF. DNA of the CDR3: TGTGCCAGCAGCCTAACTAACACCGGGGAGCTGTTTTTT.

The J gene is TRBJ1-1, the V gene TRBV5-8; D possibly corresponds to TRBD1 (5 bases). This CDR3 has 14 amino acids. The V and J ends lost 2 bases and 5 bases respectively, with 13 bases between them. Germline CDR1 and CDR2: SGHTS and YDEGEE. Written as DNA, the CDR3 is TGTGCCAGCAGCTTATACGGTCGGGGGACTGAAGCTTTCTTT. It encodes CASSLYGRGTEAFF. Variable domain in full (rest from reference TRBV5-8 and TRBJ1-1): EAGVTQSPTHLIKTRGQQATLRCSPISGHTSVYWYQQALGLGLQFLLWYDEGEERNRGNFPPRFSGRQFPNYSSELNVNALELEDSALYLCASSLYGRGTEAFFGQGTRLTVV.

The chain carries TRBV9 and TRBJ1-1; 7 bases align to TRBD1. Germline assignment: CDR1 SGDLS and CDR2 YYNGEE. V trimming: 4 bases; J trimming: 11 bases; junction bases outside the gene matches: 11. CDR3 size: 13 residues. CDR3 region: CASSFSTGQRAFF. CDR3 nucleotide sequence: TGTGCCAGCAGCTTCTCGACAGGGCAGCGGGCTTTCTTT.

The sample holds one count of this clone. The CDR3 nucleotides read TGTGCCAGCTCCGCGATGGCCGGGACAGGGTATGACGAGCAGTACTTC. Amino acids: CASSAMAGTGYDEQYF. J is TRBJ2-7 and V is TRBV18, with 9 bases aligning to TRBD1. Germline V gene data show CDR1 as KGHSH and CDR2 as LQKENI. The CDR3 totals 16 residues. Trimming cost V 6 bases and J 5 bases; bases outside gene matches: 14.

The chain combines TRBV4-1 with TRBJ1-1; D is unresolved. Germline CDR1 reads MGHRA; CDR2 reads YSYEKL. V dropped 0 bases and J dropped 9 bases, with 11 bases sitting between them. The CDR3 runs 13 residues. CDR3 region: CASSQDRKLQAFF. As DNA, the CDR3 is TGCGCCAGCAGCCAAGATCGAAAGCTTCAAGCTTTCTTT.

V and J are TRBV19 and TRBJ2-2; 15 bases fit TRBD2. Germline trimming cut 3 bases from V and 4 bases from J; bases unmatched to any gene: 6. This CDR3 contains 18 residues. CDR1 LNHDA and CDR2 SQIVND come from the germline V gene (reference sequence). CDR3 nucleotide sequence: TGTGCCAGTAGTATTTGGGGACTAGCGGGGGGACCCACCGGGGAGCTGTTTTTT. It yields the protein CASSIWGLAGGPTGELFF.

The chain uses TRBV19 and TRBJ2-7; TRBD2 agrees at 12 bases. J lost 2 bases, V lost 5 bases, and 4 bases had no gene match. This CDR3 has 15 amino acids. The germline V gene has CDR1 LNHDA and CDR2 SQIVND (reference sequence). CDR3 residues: CASSWTSGVAYEQYF. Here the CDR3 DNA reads TGTGCCAGTAGTTGGACTAGCGGGGTAGCCTACGAGCAGTACTTC.

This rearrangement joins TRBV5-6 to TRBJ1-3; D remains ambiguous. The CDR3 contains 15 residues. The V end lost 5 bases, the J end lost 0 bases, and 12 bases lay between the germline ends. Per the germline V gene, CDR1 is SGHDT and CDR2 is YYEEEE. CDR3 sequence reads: CASSFRSSSGNTIYF. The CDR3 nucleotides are TGTGCCAGCAGTTTCAGATCCTCCTCTGGAAACACCATATATTTT.

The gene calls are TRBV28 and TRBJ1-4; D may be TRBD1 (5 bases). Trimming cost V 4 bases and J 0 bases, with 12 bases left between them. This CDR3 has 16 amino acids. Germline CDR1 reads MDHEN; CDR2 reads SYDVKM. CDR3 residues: CASSSTGGATNEKLFF. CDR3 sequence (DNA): TGTGCCAGCAGTTCAACCGGGGGGGCAACTAATGAAAAACTGTTTTTT.

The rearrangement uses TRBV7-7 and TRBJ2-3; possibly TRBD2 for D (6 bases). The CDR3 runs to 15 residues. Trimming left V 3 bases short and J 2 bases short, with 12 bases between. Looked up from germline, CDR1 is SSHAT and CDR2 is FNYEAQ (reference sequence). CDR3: CASSFGGGITDTQYF. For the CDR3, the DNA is TGTGCCAGCAGCTTCGGGGGTGGGATCACAGATACGCAGTATTTT.

The CDR3 region is CASTPRTGFGYTF. The CDR3 region has the DNA TGTGCCAGCACCCCGAGGACAGGATTCGGCTACACCTTC. The chain uses TRBV3-1 (or the pseudogene TRBV3-2) and TRBJ1-2, with 7 bases matching TRBD1. Trimming cost V 7 bases and J 8 bases; bases outside gene matches: 10. This CDR3 spans 13 amino acids. Germline CDR1 is LGHDT and CDR2 is YNNKEL (reference sequence).

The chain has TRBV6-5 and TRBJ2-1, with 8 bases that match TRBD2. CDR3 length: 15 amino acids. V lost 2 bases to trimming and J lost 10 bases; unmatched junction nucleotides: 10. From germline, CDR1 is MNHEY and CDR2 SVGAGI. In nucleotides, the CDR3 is TGTGCCAGCAGTTACAACGGGGGGGTACTCGTAGAGCAGTTCTTC. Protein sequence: CASSYNGGVLVEQFF.

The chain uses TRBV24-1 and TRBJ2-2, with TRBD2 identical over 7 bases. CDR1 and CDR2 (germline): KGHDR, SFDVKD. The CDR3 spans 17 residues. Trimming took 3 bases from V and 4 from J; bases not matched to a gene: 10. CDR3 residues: CATSDALSGGGTGELFF. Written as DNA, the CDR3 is TGTGCCACCAGTGATGCCCTCTCAGGCGGGGGCACCGGGGAGCTGTTTTTT.

CDR3 amino acids: CASSSAVERGGREDTQYF. The CDR3 DNA reads TGCGCCAGCAGCTCCGCCGTCGAGCGGGGGGGCCGCGAAGATACGCAGTATTTT. The chain links TRBV5-1 to TRBJ2-3, with 10 bases matching TRBD2. CDR1 is SGHRS and CDR2 is YFSETQ in the germline V gene. The CDR3 totals 18 residues. V trimming: 3 bases; J trimming: 5 bases; junction bases outside the gene matches: 15.

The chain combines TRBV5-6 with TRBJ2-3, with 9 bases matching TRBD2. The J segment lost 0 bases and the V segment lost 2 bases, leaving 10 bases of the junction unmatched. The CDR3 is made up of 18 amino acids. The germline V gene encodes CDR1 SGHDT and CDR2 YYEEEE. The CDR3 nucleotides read TGTGCCAGCAGCTTCCCCAGCGGGGGGTACCCTAGCACAGATACGCAGTATTTT. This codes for CASSFPSGGYPSTDTQYF.

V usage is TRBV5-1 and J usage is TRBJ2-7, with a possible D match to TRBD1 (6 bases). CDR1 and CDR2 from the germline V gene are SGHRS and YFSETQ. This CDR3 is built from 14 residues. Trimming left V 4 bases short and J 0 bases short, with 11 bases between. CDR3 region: CASSGAGDSYEQYF. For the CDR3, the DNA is TGCGCCAGCAGCGGAGCAGGGGACTCCTACGAGCAGTACTTC. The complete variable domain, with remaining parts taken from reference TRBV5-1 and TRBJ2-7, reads KAGVTQTPRYLIKTRGQQVTLSCSPISGHRSVSWYQQTPGQGLQFLFEYFSETQRNKGNFPGRFSGRQFSNSRSEMNVSTLELGDSALYLCASSGAGDSYEQYFGPGTRLTVT.

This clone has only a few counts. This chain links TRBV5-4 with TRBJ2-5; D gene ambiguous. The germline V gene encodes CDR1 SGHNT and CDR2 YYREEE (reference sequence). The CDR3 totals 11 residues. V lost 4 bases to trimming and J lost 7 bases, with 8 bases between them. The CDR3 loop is CASSTTGTQYF. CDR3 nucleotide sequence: TGTGCCAGCAGCACCACGGGGACCCAGTACTTC. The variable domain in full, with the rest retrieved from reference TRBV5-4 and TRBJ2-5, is ETGVTQSPTHLIKTRGQQVTLRCSSQSGHNTVSWYQQALGQGPQFIFQYYREEENGRGNFPPRFSGLQFPNYSSELNVNALELDDSALYLCASSTTGTQYFGPGTRLLVL.